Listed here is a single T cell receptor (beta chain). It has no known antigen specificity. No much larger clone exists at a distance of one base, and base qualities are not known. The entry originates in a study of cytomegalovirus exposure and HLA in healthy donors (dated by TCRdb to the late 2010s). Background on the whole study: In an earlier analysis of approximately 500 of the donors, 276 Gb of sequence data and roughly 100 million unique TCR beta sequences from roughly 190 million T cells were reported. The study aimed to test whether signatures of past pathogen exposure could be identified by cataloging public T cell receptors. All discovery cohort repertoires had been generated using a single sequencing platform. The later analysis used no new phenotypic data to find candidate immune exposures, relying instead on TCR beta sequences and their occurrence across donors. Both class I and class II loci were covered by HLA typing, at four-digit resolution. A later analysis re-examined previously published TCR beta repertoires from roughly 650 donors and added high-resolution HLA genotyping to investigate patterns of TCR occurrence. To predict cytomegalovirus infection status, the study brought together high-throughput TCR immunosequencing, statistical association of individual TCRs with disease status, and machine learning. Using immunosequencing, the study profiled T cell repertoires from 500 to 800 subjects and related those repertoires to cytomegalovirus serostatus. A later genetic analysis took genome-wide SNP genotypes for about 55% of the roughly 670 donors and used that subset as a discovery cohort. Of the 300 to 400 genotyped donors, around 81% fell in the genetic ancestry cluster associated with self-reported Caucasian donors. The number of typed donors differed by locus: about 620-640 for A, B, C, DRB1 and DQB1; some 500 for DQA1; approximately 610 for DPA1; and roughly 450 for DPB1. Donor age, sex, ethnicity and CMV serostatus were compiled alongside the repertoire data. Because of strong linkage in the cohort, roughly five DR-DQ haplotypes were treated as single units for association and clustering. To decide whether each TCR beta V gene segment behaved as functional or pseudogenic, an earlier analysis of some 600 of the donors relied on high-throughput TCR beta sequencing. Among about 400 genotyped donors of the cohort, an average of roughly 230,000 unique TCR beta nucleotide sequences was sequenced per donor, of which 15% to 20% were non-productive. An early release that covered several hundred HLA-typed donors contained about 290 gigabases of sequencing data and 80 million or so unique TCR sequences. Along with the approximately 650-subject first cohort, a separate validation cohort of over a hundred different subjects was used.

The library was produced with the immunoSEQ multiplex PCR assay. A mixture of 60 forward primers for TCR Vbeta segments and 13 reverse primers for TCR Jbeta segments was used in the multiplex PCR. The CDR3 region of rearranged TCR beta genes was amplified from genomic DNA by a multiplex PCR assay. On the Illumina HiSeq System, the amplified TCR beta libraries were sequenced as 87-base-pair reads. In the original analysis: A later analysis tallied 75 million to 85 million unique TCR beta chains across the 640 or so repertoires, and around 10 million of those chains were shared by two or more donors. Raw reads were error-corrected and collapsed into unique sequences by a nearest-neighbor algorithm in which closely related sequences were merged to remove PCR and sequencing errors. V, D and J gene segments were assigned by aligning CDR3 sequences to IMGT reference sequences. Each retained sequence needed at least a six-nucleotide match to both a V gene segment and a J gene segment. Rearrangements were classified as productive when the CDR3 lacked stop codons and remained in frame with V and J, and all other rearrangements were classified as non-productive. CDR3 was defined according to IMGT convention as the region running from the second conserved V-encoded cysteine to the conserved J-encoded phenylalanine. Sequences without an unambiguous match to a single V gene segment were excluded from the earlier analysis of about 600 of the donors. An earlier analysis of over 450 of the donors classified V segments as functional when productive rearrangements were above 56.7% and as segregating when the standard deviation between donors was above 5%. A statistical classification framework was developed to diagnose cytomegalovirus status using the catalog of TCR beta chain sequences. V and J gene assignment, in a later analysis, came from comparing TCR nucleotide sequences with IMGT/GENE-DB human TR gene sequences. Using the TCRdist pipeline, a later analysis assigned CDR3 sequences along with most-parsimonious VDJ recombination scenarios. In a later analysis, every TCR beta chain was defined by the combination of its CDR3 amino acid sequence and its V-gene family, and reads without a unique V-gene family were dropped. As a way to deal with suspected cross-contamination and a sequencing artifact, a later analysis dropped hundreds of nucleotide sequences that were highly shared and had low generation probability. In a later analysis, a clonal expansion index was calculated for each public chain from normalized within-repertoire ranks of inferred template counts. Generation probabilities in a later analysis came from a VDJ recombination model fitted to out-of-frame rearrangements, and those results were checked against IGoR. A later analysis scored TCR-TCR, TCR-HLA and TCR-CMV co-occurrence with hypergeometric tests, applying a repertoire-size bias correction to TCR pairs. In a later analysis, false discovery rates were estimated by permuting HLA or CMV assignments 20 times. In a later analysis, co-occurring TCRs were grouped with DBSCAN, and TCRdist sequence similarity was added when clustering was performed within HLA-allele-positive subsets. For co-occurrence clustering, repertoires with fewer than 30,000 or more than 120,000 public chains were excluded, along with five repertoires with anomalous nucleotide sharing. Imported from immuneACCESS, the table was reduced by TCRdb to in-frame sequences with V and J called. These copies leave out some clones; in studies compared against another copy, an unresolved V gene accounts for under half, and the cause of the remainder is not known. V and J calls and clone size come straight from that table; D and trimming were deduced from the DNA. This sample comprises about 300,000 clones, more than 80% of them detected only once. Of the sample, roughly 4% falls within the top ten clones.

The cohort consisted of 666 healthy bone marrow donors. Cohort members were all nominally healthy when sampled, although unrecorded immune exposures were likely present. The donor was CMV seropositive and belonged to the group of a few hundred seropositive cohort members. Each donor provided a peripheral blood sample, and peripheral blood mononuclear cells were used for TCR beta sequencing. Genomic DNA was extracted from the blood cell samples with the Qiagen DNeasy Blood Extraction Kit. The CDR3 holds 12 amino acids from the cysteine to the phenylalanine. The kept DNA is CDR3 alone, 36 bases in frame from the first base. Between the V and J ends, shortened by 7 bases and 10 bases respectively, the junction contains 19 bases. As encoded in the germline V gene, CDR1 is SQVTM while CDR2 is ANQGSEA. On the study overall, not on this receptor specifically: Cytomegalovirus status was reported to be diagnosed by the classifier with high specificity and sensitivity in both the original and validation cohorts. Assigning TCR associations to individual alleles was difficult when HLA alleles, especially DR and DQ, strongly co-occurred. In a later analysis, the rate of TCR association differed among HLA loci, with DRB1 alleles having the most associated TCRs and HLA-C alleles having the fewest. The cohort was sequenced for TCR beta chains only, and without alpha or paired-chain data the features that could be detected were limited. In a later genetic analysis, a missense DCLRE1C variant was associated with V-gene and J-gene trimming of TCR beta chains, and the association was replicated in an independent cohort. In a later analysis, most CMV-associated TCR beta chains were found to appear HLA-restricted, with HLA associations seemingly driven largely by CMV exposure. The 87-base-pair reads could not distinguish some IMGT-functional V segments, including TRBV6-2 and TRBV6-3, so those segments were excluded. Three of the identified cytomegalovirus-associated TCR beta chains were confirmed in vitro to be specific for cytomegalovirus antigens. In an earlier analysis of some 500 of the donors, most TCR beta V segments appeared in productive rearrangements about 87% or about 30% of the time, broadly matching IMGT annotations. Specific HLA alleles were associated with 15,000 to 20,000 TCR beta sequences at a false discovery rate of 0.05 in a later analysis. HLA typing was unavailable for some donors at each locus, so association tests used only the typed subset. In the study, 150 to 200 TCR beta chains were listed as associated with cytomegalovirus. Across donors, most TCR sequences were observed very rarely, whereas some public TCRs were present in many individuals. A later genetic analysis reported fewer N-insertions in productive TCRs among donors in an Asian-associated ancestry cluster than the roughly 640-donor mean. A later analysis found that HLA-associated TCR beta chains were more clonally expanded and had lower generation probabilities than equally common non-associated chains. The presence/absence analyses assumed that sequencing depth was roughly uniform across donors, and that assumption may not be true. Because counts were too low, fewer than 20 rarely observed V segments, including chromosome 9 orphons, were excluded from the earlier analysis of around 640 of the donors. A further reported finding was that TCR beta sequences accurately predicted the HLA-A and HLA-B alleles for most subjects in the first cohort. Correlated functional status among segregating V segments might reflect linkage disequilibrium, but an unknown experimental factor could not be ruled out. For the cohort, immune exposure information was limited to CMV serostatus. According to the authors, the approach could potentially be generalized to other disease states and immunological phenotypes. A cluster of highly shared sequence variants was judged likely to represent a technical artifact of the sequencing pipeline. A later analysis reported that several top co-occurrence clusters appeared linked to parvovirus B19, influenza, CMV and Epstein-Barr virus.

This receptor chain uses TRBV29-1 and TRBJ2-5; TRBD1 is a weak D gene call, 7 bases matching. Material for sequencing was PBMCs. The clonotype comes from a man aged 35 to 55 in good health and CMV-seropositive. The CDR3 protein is CSGRDRPNDQYF. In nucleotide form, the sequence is TGCAGCGGGAGGGACAGACCCAACGACCAGTACTTC. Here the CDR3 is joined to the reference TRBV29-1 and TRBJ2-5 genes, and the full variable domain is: SAVISQKPSRDICQRGTSLTIQCQVDSQVTMMFWYRQQPGQSLTLIATANQGSEATYESGFVIDKFPISRPNLTFSTLTVSNMSPEDSSIYLCSGRDRPNDQYFGPGTRLLVL.